The TCR beta chain under discussion was sequenced for a study of blood T cell repertoires in COVID-19. Across the whole study: The United States, Italy and Spain provided the acute and convalescent COVID-19 samples. Nucleic acid was either cDNA or gDNA, and it came from T cells, B-cell-depleted T cells, or PBMCs.

In the source study's methods: Estimation of nucleated cell counts relied on the amplification of reference gene primers. Only in-frame clones appear in the TCRdb table, and some are missing; sequencing was by immunoSEQ multiplex PCR. V, J and clone size derive from that table, while D and trimming were established from the DNA sequence. Of around 200,000 clones in the sample, roughly 85% are singletons; the top ten hold around 4.9%. This CDR3 is built from 11 residues. The germline V and J ends were trimmed by 1 base and 5 bases, with 6 bases remaining between them. Germline values: CDR1 GTSNPN, CDR2 SVGIG (reference sequence).

The receptor's source is a woman of 80 years or more with acute or convalescent COVID-19. The material sequenced was peripheral blood. The chain recombines TRBV30 with TRBJ2-7; D is unclear. This CDR3 is CAWSALHEQYF. The CDR3 nucleotides read TGTGCCTGGAGTGCCCTCCACGAGCAGTACTTC.